Here is one T cell receptor (beta chain) with its context. The entry originates in a study of blood T cell repertoires in COVID-19. Study-level information: Samples came from the United States, Italy and Spain, spanning acute and convalescent COVID-19. T cells, B-cell-depleted T cells, or PBMCs supplied cDNA or gDNA.

The CDR3 has 17 amino acids. The germline V gene has CDR1 SEHNR and CDR2 FQNEAQ (reference sequence). Trimming shortened V by 2 bases and J by 2 bases, and 18 bases separated the two germline ends. In the authors' workflow: Amplification from reference gene primers served as the basis for estimated nucleated cell counts. Clones were read by immunoSEQ multiplex PCR, and TCRdb kept only the in-frame ones, dropping some. For V, J and clone size, that table is used; D and trimming come from the DNA. Of approximately 96,000 clones in the sample, about 95% were seen once. Sequenced sample: peripheral blood. The TCR originated in a human donor with active COVID-19. The donor label of this sample is uncertain. The V gene is TRBV7-9, the J gene TRBJ1-1; D gene uncertain. The CDR3 nucleotides are TGTGCCAGCAGCTTAAAAATTTCAGGTGCAACCAACACTGAAGCTTTCTTT. Its protein is CASSLKISGATNTEAFF. Variable domain in full (rest from reference TRBV7-9 and TRBJ1-1): DTGVSQNPRHKITKRGQNVTFRCDPISEHNRLYWYRQTLGQGPEFLTYFQNEAQLEKSRLLSDRFSAERPKGSFSTLEIQRTEQGDSAMYLCASSLKISGATNTEAFFGQGTRLTVV.